The 28 T cell receptor beta chains listed next were all sequenced from one sample in a study of CD8 T cells in Susac syndrome. The RNA input was about 0.5 to 1 ug, and it was reverse transcribed with random hexamers. TCRdb re-analysed the immunoSEQ multiplex PCR reads in MiXCR, keeping a single row per CDR3 protein. The data hold 170,000 or so distinct CDR3 sequences, with 93% observed a single time. Sequences were obtained from CD4+ T cells from PBMCs. The receptors shown here come from a human donor with multiple sclerosis.

Here the CDR3 DNA reads TGTGCCTGGAGTTCCTCCACAGATACGCAGTATTTT. Its translation: CAWSSSTDTQYF. V usage is TRBV30 and J usage is TRBJ2-3; D call uncertain. The germline V gene encodes CDR1 GTSNPN and CDR2 SVGIG (reference sequence). The CDR3 length is 12 residues. V was shortened by 2 bases and J by 2 bases, with 5 bases between the two germline ends. The variable domain in full, with the rest retrieved from reference TRBV30 and TRBJ2-3, is SQTIHQWPATLVQPVGSPLSLECTVEGTSNPNLYWYRQAAGRGLQLLFYSVGIGQISSEVPQNLSASRPQDRQFILSSKKLLLSDSGFYLCAWSSSTDTQYFGPGTRLTVL.

The chain carries TRBV6-5 and TRBJ2-1; maybe TRBD2 (6 bases). V lost 4 bases and J lost 7, with 17 bases in between. Germline V lookup: CDR1 MNHEY, CDR2 SVGAGI. CDR3 length: 15 amino acids. The CDR3 sequence is CASSSGTFSGNEQFF. CDR3 nucleotide sequence: TGTGCCAGCAGTTCTGGGACTTTTAGCGGAAATGAGCAGTTCTTC.

V usage is TRBV5-6 and J usage is TRBJ2-2; 7 positions match TRBD2. In germline, CDR1 is SGHDT, CDR2 YYEEEE. The CDR3 has 16 residues. J lost 0 bases, V lost 1 base, and 3 bases had no gene match. This chain's CDR3 is CASSLISGANTGELFF. In DNA, the CDR3 is TGTGCCAGCAGCTTGATAAGCGGGGCGAACACCGGGGAGCTGTTTTTT.

J is TRBJ2-7 and V is TRBV9; D possibly corresponds to TRBD1 (7 bases). CDR1 and CDR2 from the germline V gene are SGDLS and YYNGEE. The ends were cut back, 4 bases at V and 2 bases at J, with 13 bases in the middle. The CDR3 spans 14 residues. The CDR3 loop is CASSPQGGTYEQYF. The CDR3 DNA reads TGTGCCAGCAGCCCTCAGGGGGGAACCTACGAGCAGTACTTC.

The chain combines TRBV27 with TRBJ2-7; D may be TRBD1 (6 bases). The germline CDR1 and CDR2 sequences are MNHEY and SMNVEV (reference sequence). The CDR3 is 14 residues long. Between the trimmed V and J ends, which lost 3 bases and 4 bases, there was a span of 13 bases. CDR3 residues: CASSLNRASYEQYF. CDR3 nucleotides: TGTGCCAGCAGTTTGAACAGGGCCTCTTACGAGCAGTACTTC.

As DNA, the CDR3 is TGCAGTGCTAGAGGGGGGCGCGGGAATCAGCCCCAGCATTTT. Protein: CSARGGRGNQPQHF. V gene TRBV20-1 combines with J gene TRBJ1-5; tentatively, D is TRBD1 (6 bases). V was trimmed by 1 base and J by 4 bases, leaving 11 bases between them. The length of the CDR3 is 14 residues. Germline V gene lookup returns CDR1 DFQATT and CDR2 SNEGSKA (reference sequence).

This rearrangement joins TRBV6-2 or TRBV6-3 to TRBJ2-3; no clear D gene. Trimming removed 10 bases from V and 3 bases from J, with 20 bases in between. From germline, CDR1 is MNHEY and CDR2 SVGEGT. The CDR3 length is 15 residues. The CDR3 loop reads CATEKAPEGTDTQYF. CDR3 in DNA: TGTGCCACCGAGAAAGCCCCAGAAGGTACAGATACGCAGTATTTT.

The table lists this clonotype with a count of one. The DNA of the CDR3 is TGTGCCAGCAGGGTCGGCGGCGAAAAACTGTTTTTT. Translated, it gives CASRVGGEKLFF. V gene TRBV2 combines with J gene TRBJ1-4; D gene uncertain. Per germline, CDR1 SNHLY and CDR2 FYNNEI. The CDR3 covers 12 residues. The ends were cut back, 6 bases at V and 8 bases at J, with 10 bases in the middle.

This CDR3 is CASSPRSVSSYEQYF. In DNA, the CDR3 is TGTGCCAGCAGTCCTCGATCGGTGAGCTCCTACGAGCAGTACTTC. This rearrangement joins TRBV27 to TRBJ2-7; D unresolved. This CDR3 is built from 15 residues. Germline CDR1 and CDR2: MNHEY and SMNVEV (reference sequence). The ends were cut back, 5 bases at V and 0 bases at J, with 14 bases in the middle.

The chain links TRBV5-1 to TRBJ2-1, with D possibly matching TRBD2 (5 bases). CDR1 and CDR2 (germline): SGHRS, YFSETQ. Trimming removed 4 bases at V and 3 bases at J, with 14 bases between. The CDR3 extends over 15 amino acids. In nucleotides, the CDR3 is TGCGCCAGCAGCCCGAGAGCTGGAGGCTACAATGAGCAGTTCTTC. Its translation: CASSPRAGGYNEQFF.

The chain couples TRBV3-1 to TRBJ2-7, with D unclear. Germline CDR1 LGHDT, CDR2 YNNKEL (reference sequence). The length of the CDR3 is 14 residues. The CDR3 sequence: CVTSPAGISYEQYF. CDR3 sequence (DNA): TGTGTGACCAGCCCGGCAGGAATCTCCTACGAGCAGTACTTC.

V is TRBV30 and J is TRBJ1-6, with 8 bases matching TRBD1. Trimming took 2 bases from V and 4 from J; bases not matched to a gene: 7. The CDR3 has 16 amino acids. Germline CDR1 is GTSNPN and CDR2 is SVGIG (reference sequence). The CDR3 protein is CAWSPGTGSYNSPLHF. Written as DNA, the CDR3 is TGTGCCTGGAGTCCCGGGACAGGCTCTTATAATTCACCCCTCCACTTT.

The CDR3 protein is CSVVIGRNTQYF. CDR3 sequence (DNA): TGCAGCGTTGTTATCGGGCGAAATACGCAGTATTTT. The V and J genes are TRBV29-1 and TRBJ2-3; D is ambiguous. V gave up 4 bases and J gave up 7 bases, with 12 bases separating them. Germline values: CDR1 SQVTM, CDR2 ANQGSEA. The CDR3 spans 12 residues.

V is TRBV2 and J is TRBJ2-1; 7 bases are a match to TRBD2. Germline V CDR1 and CDR2: SNHLY, FYNNEI. This CDR3 contains 14 residues. The V segment lost 8 bases and the J segment 4 bases; nucleotides outside the gene matches: 8. This CDR3 is CASSTAGRYNEQFF. CDR3 sequence (DNA): TGTGCCAGCTCGACAGCGGGGAGGTACAATGAGCAGTTCTTC.

The chain is built from TRBV7-6 and TRBJ1-4; D is unresolved. Germline CDR1 SGHVS, CDR2 FNYEAQ. The CDR3 totals 14 residues. V was pared by 4 bases and J by 4 bases, with 10 bases between. The CDR3 is CASSSTPFNEKLFF. The CDR3 bases are TGTGCCAGCAGCTCAACACCTTTTAATGAAAAACTGTTTTTT.

The V call is TRBV30, the J call TRBJ2-5, with D unresolved. Per the germline V gene, CDR1 is GTSNPN and CDR2 is SVGIG (reference sequence). V gave up 0 bases and J gave up 7 bases, with 12 bases separating them. This CDR3 spans 13 amino acids. CDR3 sequence (DNA): TGTGCCTGGAGTGTTTACCCCGGTTGGACCCAGTACTTC. Amino acids: CAWSVYPGWTQYF.

The V and J genes are TRBV20-1 and TRBJ2-2; D is possibly TRBD1 (5 bases). V lost 2 bases and J lost 7, with 14 bases in between. Germline V gene lookup returns CDR1 DFQATT and CDR2 SNEGSKA (reference sequence). The CDR3 has 14 amino acids. The CDR3 spells CSARFPGMNGELFF. CDR3 nucleotide sequence: TGCAGTGCTAGATTCCCAGGGATGAACGGGGAGCTGTTTTTT.

The V and J genes are TRBV2 and TRBJ2-5, with TRBD2 matching over 11 bases. The CDR3 contains 17 residues. Trimming cost V 3 bases and J 6 bases; bases outside gene matches: 12. Germline V gives CDR1 SNHLY, CDR2 FYNNEI. This CDR3 reads CASSEASGGIDRKTQYF. The CDR3 DNA sequence: TGTGCCAGCAGTGAGGCTAGCGGGGGGATTGATAGAAAGACCCAGTACTTC.

The chain combines TRBV28 with TRBJ2-7; 7 bases match TRBD2. The V and J ends lost 11 bases and 0 bases, in that order; junction bases with no gene match: 13. The CDR3 loop spans 15 amino acids. The V gene's germline CDR1 is MDHEN and CDR2 SYDVKM. For the CDR3, the DNA is TGTGCCTGTCTCGGGGCTAGCGGAAACTCCTACGAGCAGTACTTC. This codes for CACLGASGNSYEQYF.

This clonotype was detected only once. The chain combines TRBV7-2 with TRBJ2-3; D might be TRBD2 (5 bases). Germline values: CDR1 SGHTA, CDR2 FQGNSA. Trimming stripped 5 bases from V and 2 bases from J, with 11 bases between. This CDR3 comprises 14 residues. The CDR3 sequence is CASSHGLPTDTQYF. The CDR3 bases are TGTGCCAGCAGCCACGGACTGCCCACAGATACGCAGTATTTT.

This clonotype came up once. This chain links TRBV23-1 with TRBJ2-3, with TRBD2 matching over 8 bases. TRBV23-1 is reported as an ORF; its role is uncertain. The CDR3 totals 16 residues. V gave up 2 bases and J gave up 2 bases; unmatched junction bases: 6. CDR3 amino acids: CASSQDSGANTDTQYF. DNA of the CDR3: TGCGCCAGCAGTCAAGATAGCGGGGCAAACACAGATACGCAGTATTTT.

The CDR3 DNA sequence: TGTGCCAGCAGCTTGGAGGGGGCCGGGAGAGCTTTCTTT. This translates into CASSLEGAGRAFF. The chain joins TRBV5-4 to TRBJ1-1, with 7 bases that match TRBD1. The CDR3 covers 13 residues. Germline values: CDR1 SGHNT, CDR2 YYREEE (reference sequence). V was pared by 0 bases and J by 10 bases, with 6 bases of the junction left unmatched.

This clonotype appeared once. The J gene is TRBJ2-7, the V gene TRBV6-5; 8 bases line up with TRBD1. CDR1 MNHEY and CDR2 SVGAGI come from the germline V gene. Trimming took 6 bases from V and 4 from J; bases not matched to a gene: 11. This CDR3 has 15 amino acids. This CDR3 is CASSPGTGASYEQYF. In DNA form, the CDR3 reads TGTGCCAGCAGCCCCGGGACAGGAGCCTCTTACGAGCAGTACTTC.

V and J are TRBV20-1 and TRBJ1-2; TRBD1 might be the D (6 bases). The CDR3 has 13 residues. Germline CDR1 and CDR2: DFQATT and SNEGSKA (reference sequence). The V and J ends lost 5 bases and 4 bases respectively, with 14 bases between them. The DNA of the CDR3 is TGCAGTGCTCGACCTACAGGGCTCTATGGCTACACCTTC. Encoded protein: CSARPTGLYGYTF.

The chain has TRBV12-3 or TRBV12-4 and TRBJ2-3; 9 bases are a match to TRBD2. After removal of 9 bases from V and 2 bases from J, the junction contained 9 bases not matched to a gene. This CDR3 spans 15 amino acids. This CDR3 is CASRSGRGHTDTQYF. CDR3 nucleotide sequence: TGTGCCAGTCGTAGCGGGAGAGGGCACACAGATACGCAGTATTTT.

This chain links TRBV19 with TRBJ2-1, with 12 bases lining up with TRBD2. In germline, CDR1 is LNHDA, CDR2 SQIVND (reference sequence). The CDR3 has 15 amino acids. V was clipped by 7 bases and J by 3 bases; unmatched bases: 4. CDR3 nucleotide sequence: TGTGCCAGTACCCCGGGACTAGCGGGCTACAATGAGCAGTTCTTC. Protein sequence: CASTPGLAGYNEQFF.

The chain carries TRBV28 and TRBJ2-2; 12 nucleotides line up with TRBD1. In germline, CDR1 is MDHEN, CDR2 SYDVKM. After removal of 6 bases from V and 8 bases from J, the junction contained 7 bases not matched to a gene. The CDR3 is made up of 15 amino acids. For the CDR3, the DNA is TGTGCCAGCAGCCGGGACAGGGGGCTCCCAGGGGAGCTGTTTTTT. Amino acid sequence: CASSRDRGLPGELFF.

The chain is built from TRBV5-4 and TRBJ2-5, with 8 bases fitting TRBD1. V was pared by 3 bases and J by 5 bases, with 9 bases of the junction left unmatched. This CDR3 is 15 amino acids long. Germline V CDR1 and CDR2: SGHNT, YYREEE (reference sequence). CDR3 in amino acids: CASSYQDRARETQYF. CDR3 in DNA: TGTGCCAGCAGCTACCAGGACAGGGCCCGGGAGACCCAGTACTTC.